These 18 T cell receptor beta chains share one sample of origin, sequenced in a study of identical twins. TCRdb reanalysed the 5' RACE reads using MiXCR and keeps one entry per CDR3 protein. The table has approximately 470,000 distinct CDR3 sequences, 12% to 15% seen once. The same data also contributed to another study, on yellow fever vaccine responses in identical twins.

Specimen: CD4+ T cells sorted from blood. The receptors come from a woman aged 18-29 years in good health.

This clonotype was counted only a few times. The rearrangement links TRBV12-3 or TRBV12-4 to TRBJ2-5; 8 bases are a match to TRBD2. V lost 5 bases to trimming and J lost 7 bases; unmatched junction nucleotides: 21. CDR3 length: 18 residues. CDR3 bases: TGTGCCAGCAGTGCCGCGGGTTTCGGGGGGGTCATCGGTGGGACCCAGTACTTC. Protein sequence: CASSAAGFGGVIGGTQYF.

This clonotype occurred a few times. This chain joins TRBV6-1 and TRBJ2-1; D might be TRBD2 (5 bases). The CDR3 has 15 residues. The germline V and J ends were trimmed by 0 bases and 4 bases, with 10 bases remaining between them. Germline-derived CDR1 and CDR2 are MNHNS and SASEGT. CDR3 sequence: CASSEAWTLYNEQFF. The CDR3 DNA follows: TGTGCCAGCAGTGAAGCTTGGACTTTATACAATGAGCAGTTCTTC.

There are a few counts of this clonotype. This chain joins TRBV24-1 and TRBJ2-5; D might be TRBD1 or TRBD2, each matching 6 bases. The CDR3 extends over 15 amino acids. V lost 3 bases, J lost 4 bases, and 14 bases lay in between. Germline V lookup: CDR1 KGHDR, CDR2 SFDVKD. The CDR3 bases are TGTGCCACCAGTGATCCTCGAGGGGGGCGAGAGACCCAGTACTTC. As protein: CATSDPRGGRETQYF.

This clonotype was detected many times. The chain employs TRBV6-5 and TRBJ2-1; D possibly corresponds to TRBD1 (5 bases). Germline-derived CDR1 and CDR2 are MNHEY and SVGAGI. This CDR3 is built from 14 residues. Trimming took 0 bases from V and 7 from J, leaving 10 bases between them. The CDR3 sequence is CASSYSFRVNEQFF. In nucleotides, the CDR3 is TGTGCCAGCAGTTACTCATTCAGGGTTAATGAGCAGTTCTTC.

The chain uses TRBV20-1 and TRBJ1-4; D call uncertain. The CDR3 is 13 amino acids. The V gene lost 5 bases and the J gene lost 5 bases, with 12 bases spanning the gap. From germline, CDR1 is DFQATT and CDR2 SNEGSKA (reference sequence). This chain's CDR3 is CSAGGSTNEKLFF. The CDR3 region has the DNA TGCAGTGCTGGAGGGAGTACGAATGAAAAACTGTTTTTT.

Only a few counts were recorded for this clonotype. The V call is TRBV6-1, the J call TRBJ1-4; D gene uncertain. This CDR3 spans 13 amino acids. V was cut by 7 bases and J by 5 bases, with 11 bases left in between. CDR1 is MNHNS, CDR2 SASEGT, per germline. Here the CDR3 DNA reads TGTGCCAGCAAGGAAGCCAACAATGAAAAACTGTTTTTT. It yields the protein CASKEANNEKLFF.

The rearrangement uses TRBV20-1 and TRBJ2-3; weak D call: TRBD1 (6 bases). The CDR3 is 11 amino acids. V was pared by 6 bases and J by 12 bases, with 16 bases between. Germline lookup yields CDR1 DFQATT and CDR2 SNEGSKA (reference sequence). The CDR3 nucleotides read TGCAGTGCCACAGACAGGAATTTTCAGTATTTT. Its protein product is CSATDRNFQYF.

This clonotype was counted between two and nine times. The chain uses TRBV6-2 or TRBV6-3 and TRBJ2-2, with a weak D call TRBD1 (6 bases). The germline CDR1 and CDR2 sequences are MNHEY and SVGEGT. The CDR3 totals 16 residues. The V gene lost 7 bases and the J gene lost 2 bases, with 17 bases spanning the gap. The CDR3 nucleotides read TGTGCCAGCACCCCACGCGGACAGCAAAACACCGGGGAGCTGTTTTTT. Encoded protein: CASTPRGQQNTGELFF.

The rearrangement links TRBV12-3 or TRBV12-4 to TRBJ2-3, with 7 bases lining up with TRBD1. Losses at the gene ends were 2 bases for V and 6 bases for J; bases not matched to a gene: 8. The length of the CDR3 is 15 residues. CDR3 loop: CASSLSHRGEDTQYF. Written as DNA, the CDR3 is TGTGCCAGCAGTTTAAGTCACAGGGGAGAGGATACGCAGTATTTT.

A few counts support this clonotype. The chain employs TRBV18 and TRBJ2-2, with a possible D match to TRBD1 (5 bases). CDR1 KGHSH and CDR2 LQKENI come from the germline V gene. CDR3 length: 15 amino acids. The V and J ends lost 6 bases and 2 bases respectively, with 13 bases between them. CDR3 region: CASSLTETNTGELFF. CDR3 nucleotides: TGTGCCAGCTCCCTGACAGAAACTAACACCGGGGAGCTGTTTTTT.

The rearrangement links TRBV4-2 to TRBJ2-3; the match to TRBD2 covers 10 bases. The germline V gene has CDR1 LGHNA and CDR2 YNFKEQ. This CDR3 has 17 amino acids. The V segment lost 1 base and the J segment 5 bases; nucleotides outside the gene matches: 9. CDR3 region: CASSQGAGGPSGDTQYF. CDR3 in DNA: TGTGCCAGCAGCCAAGGAGCGGGAGGGCCCTCCGGAGATACGCAGTATTTT.

In its sample, this clonotype was seen a few times. The gene calls are TRBV12-3 or TRBV12-4 and TRBJ2-2; TRBD2 might be the D (5 bases). This CDR3 is built from 15 residues. V lost 6 bases and J lost 1, with 12 bases in between. The CDR3 loop is CASSLMGRNTGELFF. The CDR3 nucleotides read TGTGCCAGCAGCCTCATGGGGAGGAACACCGGGGAGCTGTTTTTT.

This clonotype was counted at least ten times. In DNA, the CDR3 is TGTGCCAGCAGTTTACACCGGGGACAGTTCGGTGAGACCCAGTACTTC. Its translation is CASSLHRGQFGETQYF. The V and J genes are TRBV12-3 or TRBV12-4 and TRBJ2-5, with TRBD1 identical over 7 bases. V gave up 2 bases and J gave up 5 bases; unmatched junction bases: 11. The CDR3 covers 16 residues.

This clonotype was seen only a few times. This sequence joins TRBV7-2 and TRBJ2-3; 9 bases align to TRBD2. CDR1 is SGHTA, CDR2 FQGNSA, per germline. V lost 10 bases, J lost 3 bases, and 5 bases stayed unmatched. The CDR3 runs to 13 residues. In nucleotides, the CDR3 is TGTGCCATCCCCCTAGCGGGAACAGATACGCAGTATTTT. Encoded protein: CAIPLAGTDTQYF.

V gene TRBV27 combines with J gene TRBJ1-5; D call uncertain. The CDR3 has 13 amino acids. Germline V gene data show CDR1 as MNHEY and CDR2 as SMNVEV (reference sequence). Trimming removed 3 bases at V and 4 bases at J, with 7 bases between. CDR3 sequence reads: CASSFLGNQPQHF. The CDR3 bases are TGTGCCAGCAGTTTCCTTGGGAATCAGCCCCAGCATTTT.

The rearrangement links TRBV12-3 or TRBV12-4 to TRBJ2-1, with a possible D match to TRBD2 (6 bases). V was clipped by 5 bases and J by 3 bases, with 11 bases between them. The CDR3 covers 14 residues. The CDR3 protein is CASSGRGIYNEQFF. Here the CDR3 DNA reads TGTGCCAGCAGTGGGCGGGGTATCTACAATGAGCAGTTCTTC.

The V gene is TRBV5-1, the J gene TRBJ2-1; TRBD2 matches at 13 bases. The germline CDR1 and CDR2 sequences are SGHRS and YFSETQ. This CDR3 spans 18 amino acids. V lost 4 bases, J lost 0 bases, and 7 bases stayed unmatched. CDR3 residues: CASSPGLAGRSSYNEQFF. In nucleotides, the CDR3 is TGCGCCAGCAGCCCGGGACTAGCGGGGAGGAGCTCCTACAATGAGCAGTTCTTC.

This rearrangement joins TRBV7-2 to TRBJ2-7; D is perhaps TRBD2 (5 bases). This CDR3 region has 15 residues. Trimming pared 3 bases from V and 1 base from J, leaving 13 bases between. Germline V CDR1 and CDR2: SGHTA, FQGNSA. The CDR3 DNA reads as TGTGCCAGCAGCTTCTACTCCCCGGGGTCCTACGAGCAGTACTTC. Translation gives CASSFYSPGSYEQYF.